These 10 T cell receptor beta chains share one sample of origin, sequenced in a study of cytomegalovirus exposure and HLA in healthy donors. The PCR employed 60 Vbeta primers together with 13 Jbeta primers. The table came from immunoSEQ multiplex PCR; TCRdb's copy has only in-frame clones and leaves some out. The sample lists more than 40,000 clones, about half seen once, with around 5.8% in the top ten. Material: PBMCs. All receptors come from a man between 60 and 75 years old in good health and CMV-seronegative.

The chain has TRBV30 and TRBJ2-3; TRBD1 aligns across 10 bases. The CDR3 runs to 14 residues. The V gene's germline CDR1 is GTSNPN and CDR2 SVGIG (reference sequence). V lost 3 bases to trimming and J lost 4 bases; unmatched junction nucleotides: 4. CDR3 in DNA: TGTGCCTGGAGCGAGACAGGGGGCGCAGATACGCAGTATTTT. It specifies CAWSETGGADTQYF. Filled out from reference TRBV30 and TRBJ2-3, the complete variable domain reads SQTIHQWPATLVQPVGSPLSLECTVEGTSNPNLYWYRQAAGRGLQLLFYSVGIGQISSEVPQNLSASRPQDRQFILSSKKLLLSDSGFYLCAWSETGGADTQYFGPGTRLTVL.

The rearrangement uses TRBV28 and TRBJ1-2, with D perhaps TRBD1 (5 bases). Between the trimmed V and J ends, which lost 4 bases and 3 bases, there was a span of 9 bases. CDR3 length: 13 residues. The germline V gene encodes CDR1 MDHEN and CDR2 SYDVKM. CDR3 coding DNA: TGTGCCAGCAGTTCAGGGTCGGACTATGGCTACACCTTC. Its translation: CASSSGSDYGYTF.

Worth noting for this clone: The identical CDR3 is also encoded by other nucleotide sequences in the sample. The chain carries TRBV18 and TRBJ1-5; tentatively, D is TRBD1 (6 bases). Germline lookup yields CDR1 KGHSH and CDR2 LQKENI. Trimming stripped 3 bases from V and 3 bases from J, with 9 bases between. CDR3 length: 14 residues. Here the CDR3 reads CASSPQGSNQPQHF. CDR3 sequence (DNA): TGTGCCAGCTCACCTCAGGGGTCCAATCAGCCCCAGCATTTT.

The chain couples TRBV7-2 to TRBJ2-5, with TRBD2 identical over 8 bases. V shed 5 bases, J shed 5 bases, and the junction held 7 bases outside the gene matches. Germline V gene lookup returns CDR1 SGHTA and CDR2 FQGNSA. The CDR3 sequence is 14 residues long. The CDR3 DNA follows: TGTGCCAGCAGCGCCAGCGGGAGAGGGGAGACCCAGTACTTC. Amino acids: CASSASGRGETQYF. Looking up the rest from reference TRBV7-2 and TRBJ2-5 gives the full variable domain: GAGVSQSPSNKVTEKGKDVELRCDPISGHTALYWYRQSLGQGLEFLIYFQGNSAPDKSGLPSDRFSAERTGGSVSTLTIQRTQQEDSAVYLCASSASGRGETQYFGPGTRLLVL.

The gene calls are TRBV5-1 and TRBJ1-2; TRBD1 matches 10 bases. The V gene's germline CDR1 is SGHRS and CDR2 YFSETQ. V gave up 0 bases and J gave up 3 bases; unmatched junction bases: 2. The CDR3 runs to 15 residues. In DNA, the CDR3 is TGCGCCAGCAGCTTGGTGACAGGGGGCGACTATGGCTACACCTTC. The encoded protein is CASSLVTGGDYGYTF.

Of note for this clone: This specimen includes other DNA sequences encoding the same CDR3. The rearrangement links TRBV5-1 to TRBJ2-7; maybe TRBD2 (6 bases). Trimming removed 5 bases from V and 3 bases from J, with 12 bases in between. Looked up from germline, CDR1 is SGHRS and CDR2 is YFSETQ. This CDR3 comprises 13 residues. CDR3 in DNA: TGCGCCAGCAGTCTGACTAGGGGCTACGAGCAGTACTTC. It translates to CASSLTRGYEQYF.

A few counts support this clone. The chain has TRBV7-2 and TRBJ2-3; 13 bases align to TRBD2. The CDR3 runs 15 residues. Looked up from germline, CDR1 is SGHTA and CDR2 is FQGNSA. V lost 4 bases, J lost 4 bases, and 2 bases stayed unmatched. DNA for the CDR3: TGTGCCAGCAGCTCTACTAGCGGGAGGGCAGATACGCAGTATTTT. This gives the protein CASSSTSGRADTQYF.

This sequence joins TRBV5-1 and TRBJ1-2; 12 bases map to TRBD1. Looked up from germline, CDR1 is SGHRS and CDR2 is YFSETQ. The CDR3 contains 15 residues. Trimming took 4 bases from V and 8 from J; bases not matched to a gene: 9. CDR3 loop: CASSGGTGGFNGYTF. CDR3 bases: TGCGCCAGCAGCGGGGGGACAGGGGGCTTTAACGGCTACACCTTC.

The gene calls are TRBV6-1 and TRBJ1-2; 8 nucleotides line up with TRBD1. In germline, CDR1 is MNHNS, CDR2 SASEGT. Unmatched junction bases numbered 7, after V lost 8 bases and J lost 5 bases. The length of the CDR3 is 13 residues. DNA of the CDR3: TGTGCCAGCCAACCAGGGGGCGGGTATGGCTACACCTTC. Protein sequence: CASQPGGGYGYTF.

The chain is built from TRBV5-1 and TRBJ1-1, with D perhaps matching TRBD1 (5 bases). Germline values: CDR1 SGHRS, CDR2 YFSETQ. This CDR3 region has 14 residues. V lost 4 bases, J lost 4 bases, and 14 bases lay in between. CDR3 coding DNA: TGCGCCAGCAGCCAAGGGGCGGGGATCACTGAAGCTTTCTTT. Encoded protein: CASSQGAGITEAFF. The variable domain in full, completed from reference TRBV5-1 and TRBJ1-1, reads KAGVTQTPRYLIKTRGQQVTLSCSPISGHRSVSWYQQTPGQGLQFLFEYFSETQRNKGNFPGRFSGRQFSNSRSEMNVSTLELGDSALYLCASSQGAGITEAFFGQGTRLTVV.